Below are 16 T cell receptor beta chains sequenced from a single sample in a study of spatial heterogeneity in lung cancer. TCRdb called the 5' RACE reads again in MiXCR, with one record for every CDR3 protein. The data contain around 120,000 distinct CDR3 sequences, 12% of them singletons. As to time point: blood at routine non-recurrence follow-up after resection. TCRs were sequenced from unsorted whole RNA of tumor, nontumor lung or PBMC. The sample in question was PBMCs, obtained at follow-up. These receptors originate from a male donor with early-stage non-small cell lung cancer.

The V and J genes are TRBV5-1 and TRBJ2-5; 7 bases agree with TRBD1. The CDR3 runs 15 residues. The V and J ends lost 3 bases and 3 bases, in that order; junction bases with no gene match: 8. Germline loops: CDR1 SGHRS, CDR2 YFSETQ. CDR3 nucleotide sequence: TGCGCCAGCAGCTCCAGTAGGGGGCTTAAAGAGACCCAGTACTTC. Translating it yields CASSSSRGLKETQYF.

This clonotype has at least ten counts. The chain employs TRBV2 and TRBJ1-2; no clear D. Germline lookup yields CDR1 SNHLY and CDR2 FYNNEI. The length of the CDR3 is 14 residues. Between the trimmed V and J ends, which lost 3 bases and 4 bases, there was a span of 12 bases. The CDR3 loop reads CASSDVGQRYGYTF. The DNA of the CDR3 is TGTGCCAGCAGTGATGTAGGGCAGCGCTATGGCTACACCTTC.

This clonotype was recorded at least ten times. For the CDR3, the DNA is TGTGCCAGCAAACTCCGGGACACCAGCTATGGCTACACCTTC. Translation gives CASKLRDTSYGYTF. This sequence joins TRBV11-2 and TRBJ1-2; weak D call: TRBD1 (6 bases). Trimming left V 7 bases short and J 4 bases short, with 16 bases between. CDR1 and CDR2 from the germline V gene are SGHAT and FQNNGV. This CDR3 contains 14 residues.

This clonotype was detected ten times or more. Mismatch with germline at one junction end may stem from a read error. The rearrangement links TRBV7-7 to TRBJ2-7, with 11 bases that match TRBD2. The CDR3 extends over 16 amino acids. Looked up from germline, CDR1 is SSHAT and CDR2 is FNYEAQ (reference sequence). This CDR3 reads CASSLGLAEEGYEQYF. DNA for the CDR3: TGTGCTAGCAGCTTGGGACTAGCGGAGGAAGGGTACGAGCAGTACTTC.

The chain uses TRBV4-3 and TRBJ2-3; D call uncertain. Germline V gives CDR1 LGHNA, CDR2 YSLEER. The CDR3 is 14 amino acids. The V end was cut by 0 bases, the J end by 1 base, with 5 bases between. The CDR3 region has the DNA TGCGCCAGCAGCCAAGATCATGGCACAGATACGCAGTATTTT. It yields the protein CASSQDHGTDTQYF.

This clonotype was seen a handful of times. The CDR3 nucleotides are TGCAGTGCTGACTCATTTTCGACAGGGCGGGGAATGGGGCAGCCCCAGCATTTT. This translates into CSADSFSTGRGMGQPQHF. This chain connects TRBV20-1 to TRBJ1-5; TRBD1 matches 7 bases. J lost 7 bases, V lost 5 bases, and 23 bases had no gene match. The germline V gene has CDR1 DFQATT and CDR2 SNEGSKA (reference sequence). This CDR3 has 18 residues.

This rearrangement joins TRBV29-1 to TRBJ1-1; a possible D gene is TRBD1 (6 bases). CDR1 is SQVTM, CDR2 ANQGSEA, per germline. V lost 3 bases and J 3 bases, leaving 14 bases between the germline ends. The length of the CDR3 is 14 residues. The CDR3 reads CSVDLLRGDTEAFF. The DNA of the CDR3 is TGCAGCGTTGATCTCCTCAGGGGCGACACTGAAGCTTTCTTT.

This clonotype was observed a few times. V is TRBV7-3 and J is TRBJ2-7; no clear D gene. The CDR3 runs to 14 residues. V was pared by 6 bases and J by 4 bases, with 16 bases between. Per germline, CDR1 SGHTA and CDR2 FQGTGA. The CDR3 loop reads CASSSYLLPYEQYF. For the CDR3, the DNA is TGTGCCAGCAGTTCCTACCTACTTCCTTACGAGCAGTACTTC.

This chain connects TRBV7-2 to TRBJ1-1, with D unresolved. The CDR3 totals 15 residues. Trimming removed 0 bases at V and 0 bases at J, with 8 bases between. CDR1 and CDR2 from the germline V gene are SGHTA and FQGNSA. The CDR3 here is CASSLAPAVNTEAFF. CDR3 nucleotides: TGTGCCAGCAGCTTAGCTCCGGCAGTGAACACTGAAGCTTTCTTT.

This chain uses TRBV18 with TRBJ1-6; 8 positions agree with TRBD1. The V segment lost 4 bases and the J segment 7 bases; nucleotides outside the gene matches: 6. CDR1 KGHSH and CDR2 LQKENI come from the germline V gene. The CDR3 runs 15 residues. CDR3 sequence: CASSQRQGRNSPLHF. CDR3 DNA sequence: TGTGCCAGCTCACAGAGACAGGGGAGGAATTCACCCCTCCACTTT.

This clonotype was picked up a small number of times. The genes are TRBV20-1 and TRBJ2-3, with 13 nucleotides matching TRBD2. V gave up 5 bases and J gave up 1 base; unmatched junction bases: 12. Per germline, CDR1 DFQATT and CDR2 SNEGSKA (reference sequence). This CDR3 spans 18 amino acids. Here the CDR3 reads CSAPGTSGAPTGTDTQYF. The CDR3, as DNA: TGCAGTGCTCCCGGGACTAGCGGGGCCCCAACTGGCACAGATACGCAGTATTTT.

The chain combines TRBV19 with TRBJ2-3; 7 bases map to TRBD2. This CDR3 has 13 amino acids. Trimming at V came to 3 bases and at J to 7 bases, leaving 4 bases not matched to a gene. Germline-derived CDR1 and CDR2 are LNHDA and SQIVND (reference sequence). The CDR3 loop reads CASSIRGVHTQYF. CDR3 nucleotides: TGTGCCAGTAGTATTCGGGGGGTGCATACGCAGTATTTT. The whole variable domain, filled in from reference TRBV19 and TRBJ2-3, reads DGGITQSPKYLFRKEGQNVTLSCEQNLNHDAMYWYRQDPGQGLRLIYYSQIVNDFQKGDIAEGYSVSREKKESFPLTVTSAQKNPTAFYLCASSIRGVHTQYFGPGTRLTVL.

The CDR3 DNA sequence: TGCAGCGTTGCGCCGACAGGGGCCGCTGGCTACACCTTC. Residues: CSVAPTGAAGYTF. The chain couples TRBV29-1 to TRBJ1-2; 8 bases line up with TRBD1. Germline CDR1 is SQVTM and CDR2 is ANQGSEA. Losses at the gene ends were 4 bases for V and 7 bases for J; bases not matched to a gene: 8. The CDR3 is 13 residues long.

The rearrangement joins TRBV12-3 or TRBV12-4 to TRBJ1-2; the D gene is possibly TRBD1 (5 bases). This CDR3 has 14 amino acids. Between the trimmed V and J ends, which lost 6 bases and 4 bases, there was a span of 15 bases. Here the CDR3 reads CASSPRGAPYGYTF. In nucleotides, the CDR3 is TGTGCCAGCAGCCCCCGCGGGGCGCCCTATGGCTACACCTTC.

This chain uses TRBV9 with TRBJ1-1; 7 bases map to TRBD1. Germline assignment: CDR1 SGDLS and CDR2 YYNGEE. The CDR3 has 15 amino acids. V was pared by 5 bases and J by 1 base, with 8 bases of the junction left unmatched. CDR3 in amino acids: CASSEQGRENTEAFF. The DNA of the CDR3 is TGTGCCAGCAGTGAACAGGGGAGGGAGAACACTGAAGCTTTCTTT.

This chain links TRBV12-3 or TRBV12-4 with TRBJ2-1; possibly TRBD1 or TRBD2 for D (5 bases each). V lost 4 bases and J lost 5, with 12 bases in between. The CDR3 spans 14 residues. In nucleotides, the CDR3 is TGTGCCAGCAGTTCCGGGACCCGCGACAATGAGCAGTTCTTC. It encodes CASSSGTRDNEQFF.